The rows below give T cell receptor beta chains drawn from one sample of a study of blood T cells in healthy people across ages. One entry per CDR3 protein, called by TCRdb with MiXCR from the 5' RACE reads. The sample lists roughly 1.5 million distinct CDR3 sequences; approximately 43% were seen once. Specimen: blood. The receptor source for this set is a young woman in good health. CDR3s include the opening cysteine and the closing phenylalanine or tryptophan. D genes are given only for firm matches. Size values are once, few and many counts, or a class for expanded clones, and some rows have none.

abundance: NA; d_gene: NA; v_gene: TRBV11-3; j_gene: TRBJ2-3; CDR3aa: CASSYPGYTDTQYF; CDR3nt: TGTGCCAGCAGCTACCCAGGGTACACAGATACGCAGTATTTT
abundance: NA; d_gene: NA; v_gene: TRBV20-1; j_gene: TRBJ2-5; CDR3aa: CSAPESRRETQYF; CDR3nt: TGCAGTGCCCCAGAGAGCCGACGAGAGACCCAGTACTTC
abundance: NA; d_gene: NA; v_gene: TRBV28; j_gene: TRBJ1-5; CDR3aa: CASNRAENSNQPQHF; CDR3nt: TGTGCCAGCAACCGGGCAGAGAATAGCAATCAGCCCCAGCATTTT
abundance: few; d_gene: NA; v_gene: TRBV4-2; j_gene: TRBJ2-1; CDR3aa: CASSQQQGGNEQFF; CDR3nt: TGTGCCAGCAGCCAGCAACAGGGAGGAAATGAGCAGTTCTTC
abundance: NA; d_gene: TRBD1; v_gene: TRBV2; j_gene: TRBJ1-2; CDR3aa: CASSNTGGLGYTF; CDR3nt: TGTGCCAGCAGCAATACAGGGGGTCTTGGCTACACCTTC
abundance: NA; d_gene: NA; v_gene: TRBV4-3; j_gene: TRBJ1-1; CDR3aa: CASSQESRTSEAFF; CDR3nt: TGCGCCAGCAGCCAAGAGAGTAGAACATCTGAAGCTTTCTTT
abundance: few; d_gene: NA; v_gene: TRBV3-1; j_gene: TRBJ1-5; CDR3aa: CASSQGGPQHF; CDR3nt: TGTGCCAGCAGCCAAGGAGGGCCCCAGCATTTT
abundance: once; d_gene: TRBD2; v_gene: TRBV7-3; j_gene: TRBJ2-1; CDR3aa: CASSLSGTTSYNEQFF; CDR3nt: TGTGCCAGCAGCCTCTCCGGGACTACCTCCTACAATGAGCAGTTCTTC
abundance: NA; d_gene: NA; v_gene: TRBV10-3; j_gene: TRBJ2-7; CDR3aa: CAIKGRGPAYEQYF; CDR3nt: TGTGCCATCAAAGGCAGGGGACCAGCCTACGAGCAGTACTTC
abundance: many; d_gene: NA; v_gene: TRBV5-1; j_gene: TRBJ2-7; CDR3aa: CASSLVAGSDEQYF; CDR3nt: TGCGCCAGCAGCTTGGTGGCGGGCAGTGACGAGCAGTACTTC
abundance: NA; d_gene: TRBD1; v_gene: TRBV5-1; j_gene: TRBJ2-3; CDR3aa: CASSYGTETDTQYF; CDR3nt: TGCGCCAGCAGCTATGGGACAGAAACAGATACGCAGTATTTT
abundance: NA; d_gene: NA; v_gene: TRBV5-5; j_gene: TRBJ2-3; CDR3aa: CASSFPISQRSTDMQYF; CDR3nt: TGTGCCAGCAGCTTTCCGATTTCCCAAAGGTCCACAGATATGCAGTATTTT
abundance: NA; d_gene: NA; v_gene: TRBV5-6; j_gene: TRBJ2-7; CDR3aa: CASSTDPYEQYF; CDR3nt: TGTGCCAGCAGCACTGATCCCTACGAGCAGTACTTC
abundance: NA; d_gene: NA; v_gene: TRBV10-3; j_gene: TRBJ1-5; CDR3aa: CAISPDPNQPQHF; CDR3nt: TGTGCCATCAGTCCCGATCCCAATCAGCCCCAGCATTTT
abundance: few; d_gene: TRBD1; v_gene: TRBV20-1; j_gene: TRBJ1-5; CDR3aa: CSARDKTGSLGQPQHF; CDR3nt: TGCAGTGCTAGAGATAAGACAGGGAGTTTGGGTCAGCCCCAGCATTTT
abundance: NA; d_gene: NA; v_gene: TRBV6-2/TRBV6-3; j_gene: TRBJ1-1; CDR3aa: CASKMTDVNTEAFF; CDR3nt: TGTGCCAGCAAGATGACAGACGTGAACACTGAAGCTTTCTTT
abundance: once; d_gene: NA; v_gene: TRBV6-1; j_gene: TRBJ2-2; CDR3aa: CASSSGHTINTGELFF; CDR3nt: TGTGCCAGCAGTTCGGGACACACAATTAACACCGGGGAGCTGTTTTTT
abundance: NA; d_gene: TRBD2; v_gene: TRBV20-1; j_gene: TRBJ2-1; CDR3aa: CSARDKAGGPDEQFF; CDR3nt: TGCAGTGCTAGAGATAAGGCGGGGGGGCCGGATGAGCAGTTCTTC
abundance: many; d_gene: NA; v_gene: TRBV10-3; j_gene: TRBJ2-3; CDR3aa: CAKTDTQYF; CDR3nt: TGTGCAAAGACGGATACGCAGTATTTT
abundance: NA; d_gene: NA; v_gene: TRBV7-9; j_gene: TRBJ1-2; CDR3aa: CASSASGRYDGYTF; CDR3nt: TGTGCCAGCAGCGCCTCGGGGCGTTATGATGGCTACACCTTC
abundance: NA; d_gene: NA; v_gene: TRBV27; j_gene: TRBJ1-1; CDR3aa: CASSLLGRATEAFF; CDR3nt: TGTGCCAGCAGTTTATTGGGCAGGGCCACTGAAGCTTTCTTT
abundance: few; d_gene: TRBD1; v_gene: TRBV20-1; j_gene: TRBJ1-1; CDR3aa: CSAAKGGEWGFF; CDR3nt: TGCAGTGCCGCGAAAGGGGGCGAATGGGGTTTCTTT
abundance: few; d_gene: NA; v_gene: TRBV29-1; j_gene: TRBJ1-1; CDR3aa: CSVARAGARDTEAFF; CDR3nt: TGCAGCGTTGCTCGCGCGGGGGCGAGGGACACTGAAGCTTTCTTT
abundance: NA; d_gene: NA; v_gene: TRBV6-6; j_gene: TRBJ2-6; CDR3aa: CASRHRGPGANVLTF; CDR3nt: TGTGCCAGCAGGCACCGCGGGCCCGGGGCCAACGTCCTGACTTTC
abundance: NA; d_gene: TRBD2; v_gene: TRBV18; j_gene: TRBJ2-1; CDR3aa: CASSPTGGVPNEQFF; CDR3nt: TGTGCCAGCTCACCCACGGGAGGGGTCCCCAATGAGCAGTTCTTC
abundance: NA; d_gene: TRBD2; v_gene: TRBV9; j_gene: TRBJ2-5; CDR3aa: CASSTSGRMFNEQYF; CDR3nt: TGTGCCAGCAGTACTAGCGGGAGAATGTTCAATGAGCAGTACTTC
abundance: NA; d_gene: TRBD1; v_gene: TRBV13; j_gene: TRBJ2-5; CDR3aa: CASSLKAGTGWWEQYF; CDR3nt: TGTGCCAGCAGCTTAAAAGCCGGGACAGGTTGGTGGGAGCAGTACTTC
abundance: NA; d_gene: TRBD1; v_gene: TRBV5-1; j_gene: TRBJ2-7; CDR3aa: CASSDLDRGSYEQYF; CDR3nt: TGCGCCAGCAGCGATCTCGACAGGGGCTCCTACGAGCAGTACTTC
abundance: NA; d_gene: TRBD2; v_gene: TRBV5-1; j_gene: TRBJ2-1; CDR3aa: CASSFSSGVRNEQFF; CDR3nt: TGCGCCAGCAGCTTTAGCAGCGGGGTACGCAATGAGCAGTTCTTC
abundance: NA; d_gene: TRBD1; v_gene: TRBV6-6; j_gene: TRBJ1-4; CDR3aa: CASSYSGTGGEKLFF; CDR3nt: TGTGCCAGCAGTTATTCCGGGACAGGGGGCGAAAAACTGTTTTTT
abundance: NA; d_gene: NA; v_gene: TRBV7-6; j_gene: TRBJ1-1; CDR3aa: CASSLASGVAGTEAFF; CDR3nt: TGTGCCAGCAGCTTAGCATCGGGGGTTGCGGGAACTGAAGCTTTCTTT
abundance: few; d_gene: NA; v_gene: TRBV12-3/TRBV12-4; j_gene: TRBJ2-5; CDR3aa: CASSLEGGSMKTQYF; CDR3nt: TGTGCCAGCAGTTTAGAGGGAGGCAGCATGAAGACCCAGTACTTC
abundance: NA; d_gene: TRBD2; v_gene: TRBV6-2/TRBV6-3; j_gene: TRBJ2-2; CDR3aa: CASRREVRELFF; CDR3nt: TGTGCCAGCAGACGGGAGGTTCGGGAGCTGTTTTTT
abundance: NA; d_gene: NA; v_gene: TRBV11-2; j_gene: TRBJ2-7; CDR3aa: CASSLGIDYEQYF; CDR3nt: TGTGCCAGCAGCTTAGGCATAGATTACGAGCAGTACTTC
abundance: NA; d_gene: TRBD1; v_gene: TRBV5-1; j_gene: TRBJ2-1; CDR3aa: CASSLWTGTYEQFF; CDR3nt: TGCGCCAGCAGCTTGTGGACAGGGACTTATGAGCAGTTCTTC
abundance: once; d_gene: TRBD2; v_gene: TRBV20-1; j_gene: TRBJ2-2; CDR3aa: CSARGSSGRFNGAGELFF; CDR3nt: TGCAGTGCTAGAGGCTCTAGCGGTAGATTCAATGGTGCCGGGGAGCTGTTTTTT
abundance: NA; d_gene: TRBD1; v_gene: TRBV9; j_gene: TRBJ2-5; CDR3aa: CASSEGTGGNQETQYF; CDR3nt: TGTGCCAGCAGCGAGGGGACAGGGGGGAACCAAGAGACCCAGTACTTC
abundance: NA; d_gene: NA; v_gene: TRBV7-9; j_gene: TRBJ1-1; CDR3aa: CASSLARVIGYTEAFF; CDR3nt: TGTGCCAGCAGCTTAGCGAGGGTGATTGGATACACTGAAGCTTTCTTT
abundance: NA; d_gene: TRBD1; v_gene: TRBV29-1; j_gene: TRBJ1-2; CDR3aa: CSVVDRLYGYTF; CDR3nt: TGCAGCGTTGTGGACAGGCTCTATGGCTACACCTTC
abundance: NA; d_gene: NA; v_gene: TRBV3-1; j_gene: TRBJ2-1; CDR3aa: CASSQEGSFPHNEQFF; CDR3nt: TGTGCCAGCAGCCAAGAGGGTAGTTTCCCACACAATGAGCAGTTCTTC
abundance: few; d_gene: NA; v_gene: TRBV20-1; j_gene: TRBJ2-5; CDR3aa: CSARSKGTPQETQYF; CDR3nt: TGCAGTGCTAGATCCAAGGGGACCCCTCAAGAGACCCAGTACTTC
abundance: few; d_gene: TRBD2; v_gene: TRBV9; j_gene: TRBJ2-1; CDR3aa: CASSVPSGIDNEQFF; CDR3nt: TGTGCCAGCAGCGTACCCAGCGGGATTGACAATGAGCAGTTCTTC
abundance: NA; d_gene: NA; v_gene: TRBV28; j_gene: TRBJ1-1; CDR3aa: CASSVQRGTGAFF; CDR3nt: TGTGCCAGCAGTGTGCAACGGGGGACGGGAGCTTTCTTT
abundance: many; d_gene: NA; v_gene: TRBV7-3; j_gene: TRBJ2-1; CDR3aa: CASAGGSYNEQFF; CDR3nt: TGTGCCAGCGCCGGGGGTTCCTACAATGAGCAGTTCTTC
abundance: few; d_gene: TRBD2; v_gene: TRBV20-1; j_gene: TRBJ2-3; CDR3aa: CSALILTSGSRDTQYF; CDR3nt: TGCAGTGCCCTTATTCTGACTAGCGGGAGTCGAGATACGCAGTATTTT
abundance: few; d_gene: NA; v_gene: TRBV12-3/TRBV12-4; j_gene: TRBJ1-6; CDR3aa: CASSPYSSRDSPLHF; CDR3nt: TGTGCCAGCAGTCCGTACTCCTCTAGGGATTCACCCCTCCACTTT